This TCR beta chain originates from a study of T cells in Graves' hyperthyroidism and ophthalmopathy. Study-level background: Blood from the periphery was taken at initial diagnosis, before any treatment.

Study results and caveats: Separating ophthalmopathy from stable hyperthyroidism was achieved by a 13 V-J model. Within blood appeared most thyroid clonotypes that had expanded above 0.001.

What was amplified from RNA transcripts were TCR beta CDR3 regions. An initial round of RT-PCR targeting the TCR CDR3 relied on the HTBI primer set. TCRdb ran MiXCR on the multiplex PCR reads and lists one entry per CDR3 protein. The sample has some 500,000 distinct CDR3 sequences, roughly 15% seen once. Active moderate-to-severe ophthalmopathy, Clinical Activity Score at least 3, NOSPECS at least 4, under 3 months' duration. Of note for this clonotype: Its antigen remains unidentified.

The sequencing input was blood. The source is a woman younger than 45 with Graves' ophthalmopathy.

The CDR3 is CASSALADTGELFF. The CDR3 coding sequence is TGTGCCAGCAGTGCCCTAGCGGACACCGGGGAGCTGTTTTTT. The chain links TRBV6-4 to TRBJ2-2, with 7 bases matching TRBD2. Germline CDR1 MRHNA, CDR2 SNTAGT. V shed 4 bases, J shed 3 bases, and the junction held 2 bases outside the gene matches. The CDR3 is 14 amino acids.